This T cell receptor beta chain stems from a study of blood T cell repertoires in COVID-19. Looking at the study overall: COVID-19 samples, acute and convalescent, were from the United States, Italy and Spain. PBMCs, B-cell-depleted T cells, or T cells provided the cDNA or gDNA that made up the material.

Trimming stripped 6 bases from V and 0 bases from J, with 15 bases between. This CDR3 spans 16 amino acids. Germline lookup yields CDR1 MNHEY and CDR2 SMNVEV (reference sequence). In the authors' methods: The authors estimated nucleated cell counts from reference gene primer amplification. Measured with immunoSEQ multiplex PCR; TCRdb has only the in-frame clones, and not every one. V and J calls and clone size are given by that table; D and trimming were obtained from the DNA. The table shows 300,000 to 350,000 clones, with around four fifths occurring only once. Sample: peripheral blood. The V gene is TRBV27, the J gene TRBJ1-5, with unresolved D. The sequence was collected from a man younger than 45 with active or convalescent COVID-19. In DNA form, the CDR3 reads TGTGCCAGCAGCCCTCTGGGCCGATCTAGCAATCAGCCCCAGCATTTT. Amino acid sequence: CASSPLGRSSNQPQHF.